The 9 T cell receptor beta chains in this list originate from one sample, sequenced in a study of vaccination and CD4 T cells after COVID-19. Their specific antigens are unknown. With the Oncomine TCR Beta short-read assay, DNA from cultured CD4+ T cells was sequenced. TCRdb re-called the PCR reads through MiXCR, storing one row per CDR3 protein. The sample contains roughly 16,000 distinct CDR3 sequences, 50% of which appear only once. Noted treatment: roughly ten-day PBMC culture with coronavirus spike peptide pools or control peptides (ViraFEST assay). The sequencing input was CD4+ T cells from blood, cultured in vitro. The receptors stem from a human donor who had recovered from COVID-19.

This sequence joins TRBV6-1 and TRBJ2-7; the D gene could be TRBD1 or TRBD2 (6 bases each). In germline, CDR1 is MNHNS, CDR2 SASEGT. V dropped 11 bases and J dropped 2 bases, with 16 bases sitting between them. The CDR3 covers 13 residues. CDR3 nucleotide sequence: TGTGCCGGATCACAGGGACTTACCTACGAGCAGTACTTC. Translation gives CAGSQGLTYEQYF.

This clonotype was seen a single time. This chain connects TRBV3-1 to TRBJ1-1; 7 nucleotides match TRBD1. Germline V gene lookup returns CDR1 LGHDT and CDR2 YNNKEL (reference sequence). CDR3 length: 15 amino acids. V dropped 5 bases and J dropped 2; count of bases not matched to a gene: 8. DNA for the CDR3: TGTGCCAGCAGCTCTCGACAGGGATTTAACACTGAAGCTTTCTTT. Residues: CASSSRQGFNTEAFF.

This chain links TRBV7-8 with TRBJ2-2; no clear D gene. The germline gives CDR1 SGHVS, CDR2 FQNEAQ. The CDR3 loop spans 14 amino acids. Trimming removed 4 bases from V and 9 bases from J, with 15 bases in between. Written as DNA, the CDR3 is TGTGCCAGCAGCTCCAGCACACAAAGGCGGGAGCTGTTTTTT. It is translated as CASSSSTQRRELFF.

This clonotype was seen a handful of times. The V gene is TRBV27, the J gene TRBJ2-7; 8 nucleotides line up with TRBD1. The CDR3 extends over 15 amino acids. V trimming: 8 bases; J trimming: 6 bases; junction bases outside the gene matches: 15. Germline V gene lookup returns CDR1 MNHEY and CDR2 SMNVEV (reference sequence). CDR3 residues: CASALVWTGLGEQYF. The CDR3 DNA reads TGTGCCAGCGCCCTCGTATGGACAGGGCTGGGCGAGCAGTACTTC.

V gene TRBV7-8 combines with J gene TRBJ2-3; D unresolved. Germline V lookup: CDR1 SGHVS, CDR2 FQNEAQ. The CDR3 extends over 13 amino acids. V shed 5 bases and J shed 0 bases, with 6 bases lying between them. The CDR3: CASSLGSTDTQYF. CDR3 DNA sequence: TGTGCCAGCAGCCTCGGAAGCACAGATACGCAGTATTTT.

This chain joins TRBV11-3 and TRBJ2-7, with 9 bases that match TRBD1. V lost 4 bases, J lost 4 bases, and 8 bases stayed unmatched. The CDR3 runs to 15 residues. The V gene's germline CDR1 is SGHNT and CDR2 YENEEA. In DNA form, the CDR3 reads TGTGCCAGCAGCTCCAGGGGACAGGGTTCTTACGAGCAGTACTTC. It translates to CASSSRGQGSYEQYF.

This clonotype was detected only a few times. The chain recombines TRBV2 with TRBJ1-2; 10 nucleotides match TRBD1. CDR3 length: 15 amino acids. Germline assignment: CDR1 SNHLY and CDR2 FYNNEI. V lost 6 bases to trimming and J lost 4 bases; unmatched junction nucleotides: 8. The CDR3 bases are TGTGCCAGCAGAAGATCGGGACAGGGGACCTATGGCTACACCTTC. Amino acids: CASRRSGQGTYGYTF.

The chain links TRBV12-3 or TRBV12-4 to TRBJ1-2; D is perhaps TRBD1 (5 bases). This CDR3 spans 13 amino acids. The V and J ends lost 6 bases and 4 bases respectively, with 12 bases between them. The CDR3 DNA follows: TGTGCCAGCAGATCGGGGGGAGGCTATGGCTACACCTTC. Translated: CASRSGGGYGYTF.

This clonotype was seen a handful of times. The chain has TRBV20-1 and TRBJ1-1; the D is unclear. CDR1 and CDR2 from the germline V gene are DFQATT and SNEGSKA (reference sequence). V was shortened by 0 bases and J by 4 bases, with 12 bases between the two germline ends. The CDR3 runs 14 residues. The CDR3 loop reads CSARDDRGITEAFF. The CDR3 DNA is TGCAGTGCTAGAGATGACCGGGGAATCACTGAAGCTTTCTTT.